One sample yielded the 3 T cell receptor beta chains listed below, sequenced in a study of T-cell memory formation after mild COVID-19. TCRdb processed the 5' RACE reads anew with MiXCR; each CDR3 protein has one entry. This table holds 150,000 to 200,000 distinct CDR3 sequences, roughly 23% found once. Sequenced material: PBMCs or a T cell subset sorted from them (not recorded which). All receptors derive from an adult woman who had mild COVID-19 (a few samples of this study predate the infection). Cell type and time point are not known.

This clonotype was observed a few times. The chain is built from TRBV6-2 or TRBV6-3 and TRBJ1-1; the D is unclear. V was trimmed by 0 bases and J by 3 bases, leaving 17 bases between them. CDR3 length: 17 residues. The germline V gene has CDR1 MNHEY and CDR2 SVGEGT. The CDR3 loop is CASSYSSGIAGHTEAFF. DNA of the CDR3: TGTGCCAGCAGTTACTCGAGCGGGATAGCGGGTCACACTGAAGCTTTCTTT.

In this sample, this clonotype turned up many times. The genes are TRBV20-1 and TRBJ2-7, with a tentative D call TRBD2 (5 bases). The CDR3 is 12 amino acids. Germline V gene data show CDR1 as DFQATT and CDR2 as SNEGSKA (reference sequence). The V end lost 0 bases, the J end lost 3 bases, and 6 bases lay between the germline ends. CDR3 amino acids: CSARDGDYEQYF. CDR3 bases: TGCAGTGCTAGAGACGGGGACTACGAGCAGTACTTC.

CDR3 nucleotide sequence: TGTGCCAGCAGCCGAGGGACTAGCGCGCACTCCTACGAGCAGTACTTC. Its translation: CASSRGTSAHSYEQYF. The chain combines TRBV12-3 or TRBV12-4 with TRBJ2-7; TRBD2 matches at 10 bases. The CDR3 loop spans 16 amino acids. The trim removed 6 bases at V and 0 bases at J, leaving 8 bases unmatched.